This T cell receptor beta chain appears in the sequencing data of a study of T cells in Graves' hyperthyroidism and ophthalmopathy. RNA transcripts were the template for amplifying TCR beta CDR3 regions. First-round RT-PCR with HTBI primers amplified the TCR CDR3 region. A single record per CDR3 protein comes from TCRdb applying MiXCR to the multiplex PCR reads. This table has 490,000 or so distinct CDR3 sequences, 20% to 25% appearing once. The V end was cut by 2 bases, the J end by 4 bases, with 8 bases between. The CDR3 has 13 amino acids. Germline V gene data show CDR1 as SQVTM and CDR2 as ANQGSEA. Ophthalmopathy patients showed a Clinical Activity Score of at least 3, NOSPECS grade of at least 4 and duration under 3 months. Patients with uncontrolled infections, other autoimmune diseases, pregnancy or lactation were excluded. Approximately 10 ml of fresh peripheral blood supplied the PBMCs.

Sequencing was done on a sample of blood. J is TRBJ2-2 and V is TRBV29-1; a weak D match, TRBD2 (5 bases). This TCR came from a woman between 65 and 79 years old with Graves' ophthalmopathy. CDR3 sequence (DNA): TGCAGCGTTGAACCCACTAGCACCGGGGAGCTGTTTTTT. This gives the protein CSVEPTSTGELFF.